The entry that follows covers one T cell receptor beta chain sequence. The data stem from a study of blood T cell repertoires in COVID-19. Per germline, CDR1 LNHDA and CDR2 SQIVND (reference sequence). The germline V and J ends were trimmed by 3 bases and 8 bases, with 17 bases remaining between them. CDR3 length: 16 amino acids. TCRdb keeps only in-frame clones here, not all; method: immunoSEQ multiplex PCR. This table has under 25,000 clones, 65% to 90% appearing once. This clonotype originated in an elderly woman with acute or convalescent COVID-19. Material: peripheral blood. The V and J genes are TRBV19 and TRBJ1-6, with a possible D match to TRBD1 (6 bases). The CDR3: CASSIRPGAGHSPLHF. In DNA, the CDR3 is TGTGCCAGTAGTATCCGCCCAGGGGCTGGGCATTCACCCCTCCACTTT.